This TCR beta chain was retrieved from a study of cytomegalovirus exposure and HLA in healthy donors. The primer mix had 60 Vbeta and 13 Jbeta primers. Libraries were prepared by immunoSEQ multiplex PCR; TCRdb keeps only in-frame clonotypes and omits some of them. This table holds 170,000 or so clones, roughly 75% found once. The sequencing input was PBMCs. The receptor comes from a man aged 35-49 years in good health and CMV-seronegative.

The CDR3 region is CASSGWTSGEETQYF. The CDR3 DNA is TGTGCCAGCAGTGGATGGACTAGCGGGGAAGAGACCCAGTACTTC. This chain links TRBV6-1 with TRBJ2-5; 12 bases are a match to TRBD2. This CDR3 comprises 15 residues. Looked up from germline, CDR1 is MNHNS and CDR2 is SASEGT. The V segment lost 4 bases and the J segment 3 bases; nucleotides outside the gene matches: 3.